This paragraph covers one TCR beta chain sequence. The target antigen is unknown. From germline, CDR1 is SQVTM and CDR2 ANQGSEA. The CDR3 consists of 14 residues. Trimming at V came to 5 bases and at J to 6 bases, leaving 8 bases not matched to a gene. The sample originates from a study of CD8+ T cells in alopecia areata. Looking at the study overall: Tofacitinib lasted 6 to 18 months, then 6 months off drug.

General study points: Among the cells sequenced in scalp samples are also the resident alphabeta T cells of normal skin.

Alopecia areata patients had lesional scalp punch biopsies and peripheral blood taken from them. Following extraction, RNA underwent reverse transcription to cDNA, which served as the sequencing template. Assay: immunoSEQ multiplex PCR; the TCRdb copy retains only in-frame clones and omits some. There are 160,000 or so clones in the sample; roughly 66% occur only once, and about an eighth lies in the top ten. The TCR sequence derives from a human donor with alopecia areata. The chain combines TRBV29-1 with TRBJ2-1; 9 nucleotides line up with TRBD1. Material: CD8+ T cells sorted from blood, obtained at week 0. CDR3 region: CSVQGDRESNEQFF. CDR3 in DNA: TGCAGCGTTCAAGGGGACAGGGAGTCCAATGAGCAGTTCTTC.